The TCR beta chain under discussion was sequenced for a study of blood T cells in healthy people across ages (dated by TCRdb to about 2015). For the wider study: In model experiments, template switching captured about one uniquely barcoded TCR beta cDNA molecule for every two T cells. Age-related changes in TCR beta repertoire diversity were measured in the study by deep sequencing normalized with unique cDNA molecular identifiers. The donors were split into four age groups: young (average 16 years), middle-aged (39), aged (approximately 59) and long-lived (roughly 80). Donors of different ages were randomly distributed across sequencing lanes to avoid experimental bias. Two additional independent replicas of 1 million unique cDNA reads from the same blood draw were analyzed for two donors (one aged 18 to 30 and one aged 80 or older).

Libraries were made using 5' RACE. The run used an Illumina HiSeq 2500. A second 7 to 11 cycle PCR used a sample-barcoded 5' primer and a J-beta primer mix. A template-switch 5' adaptor carrying 12 random nucleotides introduced a unique molecular identifier onto each TCR beta cDNA molecule. Each sample yielded at least 2.5 million CDR3-containing paired-end reads. First-strand cDNA synthesis was performed from all RNA using the Mint cDNA synthesis kit, with priming by a TRBC-specific oligonucleotide. Following uracil-DNA glycosylase treatment, a first 18-cycle PCR with universal primers M1SS and BC2_uni_R was performed on all cDNA. Turning to the authors' computational methods: Normalization of each sample was performed by random selection of 1 million high-quality reads, each carrying a distinct molecular identifier. Reads with shared molecular identifiers were discarded instead of being binned into consensus sequences. MiTCR, with a Q25 quality threshold and the strictest error-elimination algorithm, was used for CDR3 identification, clonotype clustering and error correction. A nonparametric unseen species model with Euler transformation was used to estimate a lower bound on total TCR beta diversity. TCRdb trimmed the raw reads at Q25, called clones with MiXCR and kept productive beta chains. Rows with a matching CDR3 protein are joined into one entry that keeps the most common DNA and genes. TCRdb assigned the V and J calls; the authors' analysis was not used. This sample has about 290,000 distinct CDR3 sequences in its table, and 27% of those were observed once. The ten largest account for approximately 28% of the sample.

As for this clonotype: Which antigen it targets is not known. No much larger clonotype is one base removed from it; base qualities were not supplied.

From the cysteine through the phenylalanine, the CDR3 covers 14 amino acids. Solely the CDR3 DNA is kept, with 42 bases framed from the first base. V is trimmed back by 4 bases and J by 5 bases, and the junction contains 9 bases that no gene match accounts for. CDR1 and CDR2 are drawn from the germline V gene (reference sequence): DFQATT, SNEGSKA. Donors were about 36 systemically healthy Caucasian individuals from Russia aged roughly 6 to 95 years. Each donor gave 8 to 10 milliliters of peripheral blood, drawn into EDTA-treated Vacutainer tubes. Ficoll-Paque density-gradient centrifugation was used to isolate PBMCs, with at least 7 million per sample. Trizol reagent was used to extract total RNA from the PBMCs, yielding at least 5.5 micrograms per sample. For every donor, flow cytometry on a PBMC aliquot measured the percentage of naive CD45RAhigh/CD27high T cells. What the work shows at the level of the full study, not this receptor alone: Since profiling was done on bulk unsorted PBMCs, naive and antigen-experienced compartments could not be conclusively compared. There was a strong correlation between observed TCR beta diversity and the percentage of naive T cells measured by flow cytometry. Compared with the aged group, more naive CD4+ T cells, fewer expanded clones and increased TCR diversity were shown by the long-lived group, suggesting age selection. Observed TCR beta diversity per million T cells fell roughly linearly with age, and a significant reduction was already apparent by age around 40. The CMV infection status of donors was not known, potentially confounding age-related changes in expanded clonotypes. Estimates of total diversity from one million sequenced T cells were regarded as lower bounds and underestimates.

The sample comprised blood. The rearranged chain carries TRBV20-1 and TRBJ2-5, with 8 middle bases fitting TRBD2. The sequence was obtained from a woman aged 65 to 85 in good health. The DNA sequence reads TGCAGTGCTAAAATATCCGGGAGGGGGGAGACCCAGTACTTC. This translates into CSAKISGRGETQYF.